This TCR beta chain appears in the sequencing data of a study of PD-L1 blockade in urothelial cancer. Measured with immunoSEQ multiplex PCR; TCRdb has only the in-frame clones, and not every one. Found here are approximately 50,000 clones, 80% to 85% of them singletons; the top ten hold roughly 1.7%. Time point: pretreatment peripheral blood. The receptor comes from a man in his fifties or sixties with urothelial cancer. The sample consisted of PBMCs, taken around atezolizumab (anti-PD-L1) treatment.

In DNA, the CDR3 is TGTGCCAGCAGCTTAACCGGGACAGCTAACTCTGGGGCCAACGTCCTGACTTTC. Translated: CASSLTGTANSGANVLTF. The chain joins TRBV7-3 to TRBJ2-6; 7 bases are a match to TRBD1. Losses at the gene ends were 0 bases for V and 0 bases for J; bases not matched to a gene: 5. Per germline, CDR1 SGHTA and CDR2 FQGTGA. This CDR3 has 18 residues.